The next 31 T cell receptor beta chains were all read from a single sample in a study of blood T cells in healthy people across ages. A sample-barcoded 5' primer and a J-beta primer mix were used in a second PCR of roughly 6 to 11 cycles. TCRdb reprocessed the 5' RACE reads via MiXCR and lists one record per CDR3 protein. The sample holds around 650,000 distinct CDR3 sequences, about 34% seen once. The specimen was blood. These receptors all stem from a woman over 75 in good health.

In its sample, this clonotype was seen many times. The rearrangement uses TRBV28 and TRBJ2-1; D not certain. The length of the CDR3 is 14 residues. V gave up 8 bases and J gave up 1 base, with 12 bases separating them. Germline CDR1 MDHEN, CDR2 SYDVKM. The CDR3 is CASGILKSYNEQFF. The CDR3 nucleotides are TGTGCCAGCGGGATACTTAAGTCCTACAATGAGCAGTTCTTC.

The chain uses TRBV7-8 and TRBJ1-1; 7 bases map to TRBD1. In germline, CDR1 is SGHVS, CDR2 FQNEAQ. This CDR3 has 16 amino acids. V shed 5 bases and J 3 bases; nucleotides not matched to a gene: 12. Here the CDR3 reads CASSRDSTGWDTEAFF. Here the CDR3 DNA reads TGTGCCAGCAGCCGAGATTCGACAGGGTGGGACACTGAAGCTTTCTTT.

Turning to this clonotype: The CDR3 ends on some other residue instead of the conserved phenylalanine or tryptophan, so this is likely a read error. The chain has TRBV12-3 or TRBV12-4 and TRBJ2-3; D perhaps matches TRBD2 (6 bases). Trimming cost V 6 bases and J 9 bases, with 22 bases left between them. This CDR3 comprises 15 residues. CDR3 nucleotide sequence: TGTGCCAGCAGACCAAATCGGGGGATGTCTGTCACGCAGTATTTG. The encoded protein is CASRPNRGMSVTQYL.

In its sample, this clonotype was seen many times. The chain links TRBV28 to TRBJ1-2; 8 bases match TRBD1. This CDR3 contains 15 residues. Germline values: CDR1 MDHEN, CDR2 SYDVKM. With 2 bases clipped from V and 6 bases from J, the junction kept 8 bases outside the gene matches. DNA for the CDR3: TGTGCCAGCAGTTTACAGGGGGCAATTGAGGATGGCTACACCTTC. This sequence encodes CASSLQGAIEDGYTF.

This chain connects TRBV27 to TRBJ2-7, with 9 bases lining up with TRBD2. J lost 3 bases, V lost 8 bases, and 11 bases had no gene match. Per the germline V gene, CDR1 is MNHEY and CDR2 is SMNVEV (reference sequence). The CDR3 consists of 15 residues. The CDR3 region has the DNA TGTGCCAGCCGCTTATCCGGGACTAGCTTCTACGAGCAGTACTTC. It yields the protein CASRLSGTSFYEQYF.

This clonotype came up once. Just one base apart from a much larger clone, this may be a read error. This chain joins TRBV15 and TRBJ2-3, with D perhaps matching TRBD1 (6 bases). This CDR3 spans 13 amino acids. V was clipped by 5 bases and J by 5 bases, with 11 bases between them. The germline gives CDR1 LNHNV, CDR2 YYDKDF (reference sequence). The CDR3 reads CATSGFRGDTQYF. CDR3 coding DNA: TGTGCCACCAGCGGCTTCAGGGGAGATACGCAGTATTTT.

This clonotype was seen once. The chain joins TRBV20-1 to TRBJ2-7, with TRBD2 as a possible D gene (5 bases). The J call may be in error: the DNA end matches TRBJ2-4 better. This CDR3 has 16 residues. Germline lookup yields CDR1 DFQATT and CDR2 SNEGSKA (reference sequence). The CDR3 region has the DNA TGCAGTGCTAGAGTAACGGGATTCCTAGCCAAAAACATTCAGTACTTC. Translating it yields CSARVTGFLAKNIQYF.

As concerns this clonotype: One junction end does not reproduce the germline sequence, and a read error may be involved. This chain uses TRBV5-1 with TRBJ2-1, with 9 bases that match TRBD1. Per germline, CDR1 SGHRS and CDR2 YFSETQ. CDR3 size: 16 residues. CDR3 sequence: CASSLEGTGLYNEQCF. The CDR3 DNA is TGCGCCAGCAGCTTGGAGGGGACAGGGCTATACAATGAGCAGTGCTTC.

This clonotype occurred many times. The chain joins TRBV29-1 to TRBJ2-7; 11 bases fit TRBD2. Germline values: CDR1 SQVTM, CDR2 ANQGSEA. V lost 3 bases and J lost 2; bases outside the gene matches: 6. The CDR3 has 15 residues. This CDR3 reads CSVEGTSGSAYEQYF. Written as DNA, the CDR3 is TGCAGCGTTGAGGGGACTAGCGGTAGTGCCTACGAGCAGTACTTC.

Note on this clonotype: Being one base from a much bigger clone, this may be a read error. The V and J genes are TRBV5-6 and TRBJ1-5; D uncertain. The assigned J gene may be wrong: the sequence end matches TRBJ2-3 better. Germline V CDR1 and CDR2: SGHDT, YYEEEE. This CDR3 spans 15 amino acids. The CDR3 region has the DNA TGTGCCAGCAGCGATGGACCGATTAGCAATCAGCCCCAGTATTTT. Translation gives CASSDGPISNQPQYF.

The V and J genes are TRBV28 and TRBJ1-5; 7 nucleotides line up with TRBD1. The CDR3 totals 15 residues. With V trimmed by 5 bases and J by 3 bases, 7 bases remained unmatched. Germline V gene sequence: CDR1 MDHEN, CDR2 SYDVKM. The CDR3 here is CASSRQGGSNQPQHF. The CDR3 nucleotides are TGTGCCAGCAGTCGACAGGGTGGGTCCAATCAGCCCCAGCATTTT.

This clonotype has ten or more counts. The chain is built from TRBV3-1 and TRBJ2-1; 8 bases align to TRBD1. The CDR3 is made up of 21 amino acids. The junction had 17 bases not matched to a gene; V was cut back by 1 base and J by 0 bases. In germline, CDR1 is LGHDT, CDR2 YNNKEL (reference sequence). The CDR3: CASSQVPGTGPFKVSYNEQFF. Here the CDR3 DNA reads TGTGCCAGCAGCCAAGTTCCCGGGACAGGCCCCTTCAAAGTCTCCTACAATGAGCAGTTCTTC.

This clonotype was counted many times. The rearrangement joins TRBV7-9 to TRBJ1-6; possibly TRBD1 for D (6 bases). V was pared by 0 bases and J by 4 bases, with 7 bases between. Per germline, CDR1 SEHNR and CDR2 FQNEAQ (reference sequence). This CDR3 is built from 15 residues. In nucleotides, the CDR3 is TGTGCCAGCAGCTTAGCGGACAGATATAATTCACCCCTCCACTTT. This sequence encodes CASSLADRYNSPLHF.

This clonotype was seen many times. The V call is TRBV7-9, the J call TRBJ2-5; 8 bases are shared with TRBD1. CDR1 is SEHNR and CDR2 is FQNEAQ in the germline V gene (reference sequence). V dropped 4 bases and J dropped 5; count of bases not matched to a gene: 6. The CDR3 totals 14 residues. CDR3 sequence reads: CASSSDRERETQYF. The CDR3 DNA reads as TGTGCCAGCAGCTCGGACAGGGAACGCGAGACCCAGTACTTC.

The table lists this clonotype with a few counts. CDR3 in amino acids: CASSVATGGGNEQFF. The CDR3 DNA sequence: TGTGCCAGCAGCGTAGCTACAGGGGGGGGCAATGAGCAGTTCTTC. V is TRBV9 and J is TRBJ2-1; D may be TRBD1 (8 bases). From germline, CDR1 is SGDLS and CDR2 YYNGEE. The CDR3 covers 15 residues. V lost 0 bases and J lost 6, with 13 bases in between.

The rearrangement uses TRBV4-2 and TRBJ1-2, with D maybe TRBD1 (5 bases). Trimming pared 0 bases from V and 5 bases from J, leaving 10 bases between. The CDR3 sequence is 14 residues long. CDR1 is LGHNA, CDR2 YNFKEQ, per germline. In DNA form, the CDR3 reads TGTGCCAGCAGCCAAGAGGGAGGGGAGTATGGCTACACCTTC. Its translation is CASSQEGGEYGYTF.

This clonotype has a count of ten or more. The V call is TRBV20-1, the J call TRBJ2-7; tentatively, D is TRBD1 (6 bases). The V and J ends lost 1 base and 5 bases respectively, with 15 bases between them. Per germline, CDR1 DFQATT and CDR2 SNEGSKA (reference sequence). The CDR3 runs 14 residues. The CDR3 DNA reads as TGCAGTGCTAGAGGGCTAGGGGGAATCCACGAGCAGTACTTC. Protein: CSARGLGGIHEQYF.

The rearrangement uses TRBV7-2 and TRBJ2-5; perhaps D is TRBD1 or TRBD2 (5 bases each). Matching the DNA end better, TRBJ2-7 makes the J call doubtful. The germline CDR1 and CDR2 sequences are SGHTA and FQGNSA. This CDR3 is built from 17 residues. CDR3 protein: CASSLGGTAIPAYEQYF. The DNA for the CDR3 is TGTGCCAGCAGCTTAGGGGGGACCGCGATCCCCGCCTACGAGCAGTACTTC.

At least ten counts were recorded for this clonotype. This rearrangement joins TRBV7-2 to TRBJ2-7; D is possibly TRBD2 (6 bases). The CDR3 loop spans 16 amino acids. V was clipped by 2 bases and J by 6 bases, with 20 bases between them. The germline CDR1 and CDR2 sequences are SGHTA and FQGNSA. The CDR3 here is CASSLISTSLRGEQYF. CDR3 DNA: TGTGCCAGCAGCTTAATAAGCACTAGCCTAAGGGGCGAGCAGTACTTC.

As regards this clonotype: This may arise from a read error, as a much more abundant clone is one base away. J is TRBJ2-7 and V is TRBV7-2; D gene unclear. V shed 0 bases and J shed 7 bases, with 10 bases lying between them. This CDR3 has 13 residues. Germline V gives CDR1 SGHTA, CDR2 FQGNSA. The CDR3 sequence is CASSLAKPPEQYF. The CDR3 DNA reads TGTGCCAGCAGCTTAGCGAAGCCTCCGGAGCAGTACTTC.

The V call is TRBV29-1, the J call TRBJ1-1; D is perhaps TRBD1 (6 bases). The V end was cut by 4 bases, the J end by 3 bases, with 12 bases between. This CDR3 region has 13 residues. Germline lookup yields CDR1 SQVTM and CDR2 ANQGSEA. CDR3 sequence reads: CSVGGGRDTEAFF. The CDR3 DNA reads TGCAGCGTTGGGGGGGGCAGGGACACTGAAGCTTTCTTT.

This clonotype was seen a handful of times. The V and J genes are TRBV6-5 and TRBJ1-1; D not certain. Germline lookup yields CDR1 MNHEY and CDR2 SVGAGI. The CDR3 contains 16 residues. Trimming took 2 bases from V and 7 from J, leaving 20 bases between them. The CDR3 region is CASSYLTSRTNHEAFF. In DNA form, the CDR3 reads TGTGCCAGCAGTTACCTGACCTCTCGGACGAACCATGAAGCTTTCTTT.

The rearrangement joins TRBV5-1 to TRBJ2-2; D possibly corresponds to TRBD1 (6 bases). The germline V and J ends were trimmed by 5 bases and 3 bases, with 11 bases remaining between them. CDR3 length: 14 amino acids. CDR1 and CDR2 (germline): SGHRS, YFSETQ. CDR3 coding DNA: TGCGCCAGCAGAGGACAGCCAGACACCGGGGAGCTGTTTTTT. This codes for CASRGQPDTGELFF.

The rearrangement uses TRBV20-1 and TRBJ1-3; D may be TRBD1 (5 bases). Per the germline V gene, CDR1 is DFQATT and CDR2 is SNEGSKA (reference sequence). This CDR3 is built from 17 residues. V gave up 5 bases and J gave up 3 bases, with 23 bases separating them. CDR3 residues: CSAERGAQSGFGNTIYF. CDR3 nucleotides: TGCAGTGCTGAACGGGGCGCTCAATCCGGTTTTGGAAACACCATATATTTT.

The chain joins TRBV3-1 to TRBJ2-2, with no clear D. Trimming stripped 4 bases from V and 12 bases from J, with 12 bases between. The CDR3 extends over 12 amino acids. CDR1 is LGHDT, CDR2 YNNKEL, per germline (reference sequence). The CDR3: CASSLGPGKLFF. In nucleotides, the CDR3 is TGTGCCAGCAGCCTTGGACCGGGCAAGCTGTTTTTT. The variable domain in full, completed from reference TRBV3-1 and TRBJ2-2, reads DTAVSQTPKYLVTQMGNDKSIKCEQNLGHDTMYWYKQDSKKFLKIMFSYNNKELIINETVPNRFSPKSPDKAHLNLHINSLELGDSAVYFCASSLGPGKLFFGEGSRLTVL.

Comment on this clonotype: At one end the junction does not follow the germline gene, possibly because of a read error. This chain links TRBV6-5 with TRBJ1-6, with D hard to call. This CDR3 has 14 residues. Germline V lookup: CDR1 MNHEY, CDR2 SVGAGI. The CDR3 coding sequence is TGTGCCTGCAGGCGCGAACCGAAGGGTTCACCCCTCCACTTT. Translation: CACRREPKGSPLHF.

This sequence joins TRBV20-1 and TRBJ2-7; 9 bases align to TRBD1. The CDR3 consists of 18 residues. Germline loops: CDR1 DFQATT, CDR2 SNEGSKA (reference sequence). V shed 0 bases, J shed 0 bases, and the junction held 12 bases outside the gene matches. The chain's CDR3 is CSARDRGQGRLSSYEQYF. The CDR3 region has the DNA TGCAGTGCTAGAGATCGCGGACAGGGGAGATTAAGCTCCTACGAGCAGTACTTC.

This clonotype was recorded at least ten times. The chain is built from TRBV4-3 and TRBJ2-7; tentatively, D is TRBD2 (6 bases). Germline V lookup: CDR1 LGHNA, CDR2 YSLEER. Trimming pared 0 bases from V and 1 base from J, leaving 10 bases between. This CDR3 has 15 amino acids. CDR3 nucleotides: TGCGCCAGCAGCCAAGACCGGGACTCTTCCTACGAGCAGTACTTC. This codes for CASSQDRDSSYEQYF.

At least ten counts were recorded for this clonotype. The chain links TRBV20-1 to TRBJ2-5, with TRBD2 matching 8 bases. The CDR3 runs 13 residues. Germline V CDR1 and CDR2: DFQATT, SNEGSKA (reference sequence). The J segment lost 5 bases and the V segment lost 6 bases, leaving 8 bases of the junction unmatched. In DNA, the CDR3 is TGCAGTGCCCGGGGGGGGGCGGGCGAGACCCAGTACTTC. This codes for CSARGGAGETQYF.

The table lists this clonotype with many counts. The chain carries TRBV5-1 and TRBJ1-4; maybe TRBD1 (5 bases). The CDR3 is 14 amino acids. Germline V gene data show CDR1 as SGHRS and CDR2 as YFSETQ. V lost 3 bases to trimming and J lost 8 bases, with 14 bases between them. CDR3 amino acids: CASSWDPLGEKLFF. The CDR3 nucleotides read TGCGCCAGCAGCTGGGACCCCTTAGGAGAAAAACTGTTTTTT.

In its sample, this clonotype was seen many times. The chain links TRBV2 to TRBJ2-7, with D tentatively TRBD1 or TRBD2 (5 bases each). With 2 bases removed from V and 3 bases from J, the gap between germline ends came to 11 bases. From germline, CDR1 is SNHLY and CDR2 FYNNEI. CDR3 length: 14 amino acids. The CDR3 region is CASSEWGTVYEQYF. The CDR3 nucleotides read TGTGCCAGCAGTGAATGGGGGACCGTCTACGAGCAGTACTTC.